This T cell receptor (beta chain) comes out of a study of cytomegalovirus exposure and HLA in healthy donors. Study at large: Roughly 80 million unique TCRs from HLA-typed donors made up an early data release. Assignment to the Caucasian-associated ancestry cluster applied to less than 85% of the roughly 400 genotyped donors. The study, taken as a whole, reports: In a later analysis, 16,951 TCR beta sequences were associated with HLA alleles at 0.05 false discovery rate.

Germline V gene data show CDR1 as MDHEN and CDR2 as SYDVKM. The CDR3 length is 15 residues. V was pared by 6 bases and J by 3 bases, with 2 bases of the junction left unmatched. This PCR relied on a set of 60 Vbeta primers and 13 Jbeta primers. Assay: immunoSEQ multiplex PCR; the TCRdb copy retains only in-frame clones and omits some. Seen here are under 120,000 clones, roughly 78% observed once, and the top ten hold about 3.4%. All the people who gave samples were healthy bone marrow donors. As concerns this clone: Its antigen is not known.

The gene calls are TRBV28 and TRBJ2-3, with 14 bases matching TRBD2. This clonotype was sampled from a woman in her thirties or forties in good health and CMV-seronegative. Sequenced material: PBMCs. CDR3 DNA: TGTGCCAGCAGGAGACTAGCGGGAGGGACAGATACGCAGTATTTT. This codes for CASRRLAGGTDTQYF.